Many counts were recorded for the clone carrying this T cell receptor beta chain. The data were obtained in a study of early T cells in non-severe SARS-CoV-2 infection. TCRdb recomputed calls from the 5' RACE reads with MiXCR, one row per CDR3 protein. The sample shows roughly 72,000 distinct CDR3 sequences, roughly an eighth of them seen only once. The germline V gene has CDR1 KGHDR and CDR2 SFDVKD. Trimming removed 1 base from V and 3 bases from J, with 15 bases in between. The CDR3 is made up of 16 amino acids. The clonotype comes from an adult who was a healthcare worker with PCR-confirmed SARS-CoV-2 infection or an uninfected control (not recorded which). This rearrangement joins TRBV24-1 to TRBJ2-7; weak D call: TRBD1 (6 bases). Specimen: whole blood, collected at baseline. CDR3 DNA sequence: TGTGCCACCAGTGATTTCCCGGACAGATCCAACTACGAGCAGTACTTC. Protein: CATSDFPDRSNYEQYF.